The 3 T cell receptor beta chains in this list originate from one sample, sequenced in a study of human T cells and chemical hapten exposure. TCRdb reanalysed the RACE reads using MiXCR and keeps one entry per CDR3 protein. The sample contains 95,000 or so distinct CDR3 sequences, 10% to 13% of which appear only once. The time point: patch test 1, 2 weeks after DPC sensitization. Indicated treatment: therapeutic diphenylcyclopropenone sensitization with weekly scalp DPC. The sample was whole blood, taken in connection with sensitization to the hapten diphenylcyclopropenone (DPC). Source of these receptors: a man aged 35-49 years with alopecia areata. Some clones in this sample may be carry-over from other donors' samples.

The CDR3 loop is CASSPSADEQYF. Here the CDR3 DNA reads TGTGCCAGCTCACCCTCGGCGGACGAGCAGTACTTC. The rearrangement links TRBV18 to TRBJ2-7; D gene unclear. Germline V gene data show CDR1 as KGHSH and CDR2 as LQKENI. The CDR3 totals 12 residues. Deletions cut 3 bases from V and 5 bases from J, with 8 bases between.

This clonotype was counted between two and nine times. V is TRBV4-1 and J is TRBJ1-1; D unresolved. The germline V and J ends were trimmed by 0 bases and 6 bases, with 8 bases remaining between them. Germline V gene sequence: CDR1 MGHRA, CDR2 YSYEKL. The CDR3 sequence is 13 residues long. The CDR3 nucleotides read TGCGCCAGCAGCCAAGAACTTCCCCCTGAAGCTTTCTTT. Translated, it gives CASSQELPPEAFF.

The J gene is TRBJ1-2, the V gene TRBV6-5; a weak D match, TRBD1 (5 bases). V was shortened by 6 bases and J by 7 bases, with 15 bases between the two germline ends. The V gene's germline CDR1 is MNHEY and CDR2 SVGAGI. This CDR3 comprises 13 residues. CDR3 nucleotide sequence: TGTGCCAGCAGGTCCGACAGAAGAGGTGGCTACACCTTC. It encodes CASRSDRRGGYTF.